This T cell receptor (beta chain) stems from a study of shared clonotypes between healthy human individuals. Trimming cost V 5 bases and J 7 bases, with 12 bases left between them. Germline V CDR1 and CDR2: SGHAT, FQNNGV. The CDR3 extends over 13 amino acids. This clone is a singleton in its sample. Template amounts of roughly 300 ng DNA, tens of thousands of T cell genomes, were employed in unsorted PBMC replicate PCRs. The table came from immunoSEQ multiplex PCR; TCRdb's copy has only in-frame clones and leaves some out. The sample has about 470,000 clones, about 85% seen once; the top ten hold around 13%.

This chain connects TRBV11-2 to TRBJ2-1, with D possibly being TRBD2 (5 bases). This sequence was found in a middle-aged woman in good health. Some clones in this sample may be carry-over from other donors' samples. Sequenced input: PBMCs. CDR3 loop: CASSPLRENEQFF. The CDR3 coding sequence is TGTGCCAGCAGCCCCCTGAGGGAAAATGAGCAGTTCTTC.